Below are 17 T cell receptor beta chains sequenced from a single sample in a study of T cell clones after liver transplantation. Data came from immunoSEQ multiplex PCR; TCRdb stores just in-frame clones and leaves some out. In the table there are roughly 100,000 clones, about 86% of which are singletons. Sequences were derived from CD4+ T cells from blood, sampled around 50 months after liver transplant. The receptor source for this set is a human patient who received a liver transplant. The graft donor may be the source of some T cells.

CDR3: CASSYLGADNEQFF. The CDR3 DNA sequence: TGTGCCAGCAGTTACCTGGGGGCGGACAATGAGCAGTTCTTC. The chain is built from TRBV6-5 and TRBJ2-1; tentatively, D is TRBD1 (6 bases). CDR3 length: 14 residues. V was clipped by 2 bases and J by 5 bases, with 10 bases between them. Germline V gene lookup returns CDR1 MNHEY and CDR2 SVGAGI.

V usage is TRBV29-1 and J usage is TRBJ2-1, with TRBD1 matching over 9 bases. Germline V lookup: CDR1 SQVTM, CDR2 ANQGSEA. Unmatched junction bases numbered 6, after V lost 5 bases and J lost 4 bases. This CDR3 spans 14 amino acids. In nucleotides, the CDR3 is TGCAGCGTTTCAGTGGGACAGGGATACAATGAGCAGTTCTTC. It translates to CSVSVGQGYNEQFF.

The chain recombines TRBV2 with TRBJ1-1; maybe TRBD1 (6 bases). V was cut by 3 bases and J by 4 bases, with 15 bases left in between. The germline gives CDR1 SNHLY, CDR2 FYNNEI. The CDR3 is made up of 15 amino acids. The CDR3 loop is CASSEGGRIPTEAFF. In DNA form, the CDR3 reads TGTGCCAGCAGTGAGGGGGGGCGAATCCCCACTGAAGCTTTCTTT.

The chain recombines TRBV6-6 with TRBJ1-1; D is unclear. The CDR3 spans 13 residues. Trimming shortened V by 2 bases and J by 1 base, and 5 bases separated the two germline ends. Germline V gene sequence: CDR1 MNHNY, CDR2 SVGAGI (reference sequence). The CDR3 here is CASSYARNTEAFF. The CDR3 DNA is TGTGCCAGCAGTTACGCGAGGAACACTGAAGCTTTCTTT.

The chain recombines TRBV9 with TRBJ1-1; no definite D call. The germline V gene encodes CDR1 SGDLS and CDR2 YYNGEE. V shed 0 bases and J shed 3 bases, with 6 bases lying between them. CDR3 size: 13 residues. In DNA form, the CDR3 reads TGTGCCAGCAGCGTAGCTTGGGACACTGAAGCTTTCTTT. Protein sequence: CASSVAWDTEAFF.

This rearrangement joins TRBV2 to TRBJ2-3; 10 bases match TRBD1. The CDR3 spans 15 residues. With 6 bases clipped from V and 1 base from J, the junction kept 4 bases outside the gene matches. Per the germline V gene, CDR1 is SNHLY and CDR2 is FYNNEI. Here the CDR3 reads CASRGQGTRTDTQYF. The CDR3 DNA follows: TGTGCCAGCAGGGGACAGGGGACTCGCACAGATACGCAGTATTTT.

V gene TRBV5-1 combines with J gene TRBJ2-1; D uncertain. Between the trimmed V and J ends, which lost 3 bases and 3 bases, there was a span of 10 bases. The germline V gene has CDR1 SGHRS and CDR2 YFSETQ. The CDR3 covers 14 residues. The CDR3 DNA reads as TGCGCCAGCAGCTCAAACCCAGGCTACAATGAGCAGTTCTTC. Translated, it gives CASSSNPGYNEQFF.

In the case of this clone: The sample carries other DNA sequences with the same CDR3. This chain joins TRBV6-1 and TRBJ1-2, with no clear D. The CDR3 has 13 amino acids. Germline V gene lookup returns CDR1 MNHNS and CDR2 SASEGT. The germline V and J ends were trimmed by 0 bases and 2 bases, with 4 bases remaining between them. The CDR3 DNA reads as TGTGCCAGCAGTGAAGCAGGGAACTATGGCTACACCTTC. It specifies CASSEAGNYGYTF.

The chain combines TRBV19 with TRBJ1-5, with D unclear. Germline V gene sequence: CDR1 LNHDA, CDR2 SQIVND (reference sequence). Trimming left V 8 bases short and J 0 bases short, with 8 bases between. CDR3 length: 13 amino acids. CDR3 sequence (DNA): TGTGCCAGTCGGAGGTATAGCAATCAGCCCCAGCATTTT. Its protein is CASRRYSNQPQHF.

V gene TRBV14 combines with J gene TRBJ2-7; 8 bases align to TRBD2. With 4 bases clipped from V and 2 bases from J, the junction kept 10 bases outside the gene matches. Germline loops: CDR1 SGHDN, CDR2 FVKESK. This CDR3 region has 16 residues. CDR3 DNA: TGTGCCAGCAGCCCGCGGGGGGCTCTAGGAACCTACGAGCAGTACTTC. This sequence encodes CASSPRGALGTYEQYF.

The chain carries TRBV6-1 and TRBJ1-5; tentative D call: TRBD1 (6 bases). The CDR3 is made up of 14 amino acids. Germline CDR1 and CDR2: MNHNS and SASEGT. Trimming took 2 bases from V and 6 from J, leaving 11 bases between them. The CDR3 loop is CASSESGRGQPQHF. The CDR3 nucleotides are TGTGCCAGCAGTGAAAGCGGCAGGGGTCAGCCCCAGCATTTT.

The chain combines TRBV5-1 with TRBJ2-7, with 9 bases lining up with TRBD1. The V segment lost 0 bases and the J segment 6 bases; nucleotides outside the gene matches: 7. The CDR3 sequence is 15 residues long. The V gene's germline CDR1 is SGHRS and CDR2 YFSETQ. CDR3 bases: TGCGCCAGCAGCTTGGCCGGGACAGGGCCCCTCGAGCAGTACTTC. It codes for CASSLAGTGPLEQYF.

This clone appeared a single time. The V and J genes are TRBV5-6 and TRBJ1-1; 9 bases match TRBD1. Germline CDR1 is SGHDT and CDR2 is YYEEEE. J lost 5 bases, V lost 4 bases, and 6 bases had no gene match. The CDR3 sequence is 14 residues long. This chain's CDR3 is CASSLPDRGTEAFF. The CDR3 nucleotides read TGTGCCAGCAGCCTGCCCGACAGGGGGACTGAAGCTTTCTTT.

The genes are TRBV6-6 and TRBJ2-1; 7 bases fit TRBD2. V shed 2 bases, J shed 6 bases, and the junction held 7 bases outside the gene matches. Looked up from germline, CDR1 is MNHNY and CDR2 is SVGAGI (reference sequence). The length of the CDR3 is 15 residues. The CDR3 sequence: CASSYVAGVSNEQFF. CDR3 DNA sequence: TGTGCCAGCAGTTACGTCGCGGGAGTATCCAATGAGCAGTTCTTC.

The chain joins TRBV5-6 to TRBJ2-5; D may match TRBD1 or TRBD2 (5 bases each). CDR3 length equals 15 residues. V was clipped by 0 bases and J by 3 bases, with 12 bases between them. Per the germline V gene, CDR1 is SGHDT and CDR2 is YYEEEE. The CDR3 is CASSLGVRGKETQYF. In nucleotides, the CDR3 is TGTGCCAGCAGCTTGGGGGTGAGGGGCAAAGAGACCCAGTACTTC.

This clone was picked up one time. The CDR3 bases are TGCGCCAGCAGCAGAGGGACCGACAATGAGCAGTTCTTC. Encoded protein: CASSRGTDNEQFF. The V gene is TRBV5-1, the J gene TRBJ2-1; the D call may be TRBD1 or TRBD2 (5 bases each). The CDR3 runs 13 residues. Germline loops: CDR1 SGHRS, CDR2 YFSETQ. Deletions cut 4 bases from V and 5 bases from J, with 10 bases between.

The genes are TRBV6-1 and TRBJ1-6; possible D gene TRBD1, 5 bases. The V gene lost 6 bases and the J gene lost 3 bases, with 9 bases spanning the gap. Germline V gene data show CDR1 as MNHNS and CDR2 as SASEGT. This CDR3 spans 14 amino acids. CDR3 nucleotides: TGTGCCAGCAGGGGGGACGGCTATAATTCACCCCTCCACTTT. Amino acid sequence: CASRGDGYNSPLHF.